This T cell receptor (beta chain) was sequenced in a study of shared clonotypes between healthy human individuals. Notes on the study in general: An effect of sequencing depth on clonotype sharing among donors was expected.

Sequencing was performed with immunoSEQ multiplex PCR; in TCRdb, only in-frame clones are kept and a portion is missing. The repertoire holds 600,000 or so clones, about 98% seen once, with around 0.3% in the top ten. Concerning this clone: The antigen remains undetermined.

Naive CD8 cells, CD45RO-negative and positively selected for CCR7, excluded terminally differentiated effector memory CD45RA+ cells. Germline V gene data show CDR1 as MGHRA and CDR2 as YSYEKL. With 0 bases clipped from V and 5 bases from J, the junction kept 11 bases outside the gene matches. This CDR3 comprises 17 residues. The gene calls are TRBV4-1 and TRBJ2-5, with 8 bases fitting TRBD1. The sample consisted of naive CD8+ T cells sorted from blood. This sequence was found in a man aged 25 to 45 in good health. The CDR3 sequence is CASSQDLGPGGAETQYF. In DNA form, the CDR3 reads TGCGCCAGCAGCCAAGATCTTGGGCCAGGGGGCGCGGAGACCCAGTACTTC.